The clone carrying this T cell receptor beta chain was seen a handful of times. What it recognizes is unknown. One entry per CDR3 protein, called by TCRdb with MiXCR from the 5' RACE reads. The table records about 74,000 distinct CDR3 sequences, approximately 7.7% of them present only once. This sample was included in a study of T cells after yellow fever vaccination. Points from the study as a whole: A small proportion of clonotypes was detected in both the CD4 and CD8 compartments.

The clonotype was recovered from a man between 18 and 29 years old who received the YFV17D yellow fever vaccine. Sequenced material: CD8+ T cells sorted from PBMCs, taken 5 days after the first yellow fever vaccination.

The CDR3 loop reads CASSQEVRGGAYNEQFF. CDR3 bases: TGCGCCAGCAGCCAAGAAGTACGCGGGGGGGCTTACAATGAGCAGTTCTTC. The chain uses TRBV4-1 and TRBJ2-1; TRBD2 agrees at 9 bases. V dropped 0 bases and J dropped 4; count of bases not matched to a gene: 7. From germline, CDR1 is MGHRA and CDR2 YSYEKL. This CDR3 has 17 residues.